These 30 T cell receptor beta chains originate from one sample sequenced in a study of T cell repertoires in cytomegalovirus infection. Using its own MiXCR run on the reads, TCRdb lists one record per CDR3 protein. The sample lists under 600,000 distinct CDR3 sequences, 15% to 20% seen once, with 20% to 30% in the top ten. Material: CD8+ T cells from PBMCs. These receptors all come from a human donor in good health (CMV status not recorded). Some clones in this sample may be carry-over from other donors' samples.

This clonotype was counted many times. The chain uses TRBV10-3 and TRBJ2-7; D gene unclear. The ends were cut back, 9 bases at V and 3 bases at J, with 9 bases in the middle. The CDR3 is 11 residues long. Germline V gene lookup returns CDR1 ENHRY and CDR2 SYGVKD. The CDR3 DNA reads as TGTGCCATACATGACGGCTACGAGCAGTACTTC. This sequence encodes CAIHDGYEQYF.

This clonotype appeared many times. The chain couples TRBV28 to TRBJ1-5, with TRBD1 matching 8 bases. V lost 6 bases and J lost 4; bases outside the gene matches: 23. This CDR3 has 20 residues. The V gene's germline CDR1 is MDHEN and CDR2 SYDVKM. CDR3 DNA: TGTGCCAGCAGCCTCGGACGCGAAACAGGGGGGAGGTTTTGGAATCAGCCCCAGCATTTT. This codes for CASSLGRETGGRFWNQPQHF.

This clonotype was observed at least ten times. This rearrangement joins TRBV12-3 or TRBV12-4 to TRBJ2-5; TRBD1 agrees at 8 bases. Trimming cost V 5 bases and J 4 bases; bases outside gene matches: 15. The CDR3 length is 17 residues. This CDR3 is CASSPFSGGLGRETQYF. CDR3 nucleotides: TGTGCCAGCAGTCCTTTTTCAGGGGGCTTGGGTAGAGAGACCCAGTACTTC.

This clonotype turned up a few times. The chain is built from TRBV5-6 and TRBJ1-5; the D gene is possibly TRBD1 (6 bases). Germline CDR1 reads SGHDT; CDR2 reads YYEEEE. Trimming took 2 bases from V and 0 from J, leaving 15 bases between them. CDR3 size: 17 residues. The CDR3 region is CASSFGRGLYSNQPQHF. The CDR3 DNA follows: TGTGCCAGCAGCTTCGGTCGGGGGCTGTATAGCAATCAGCCCCAGCATTTT.

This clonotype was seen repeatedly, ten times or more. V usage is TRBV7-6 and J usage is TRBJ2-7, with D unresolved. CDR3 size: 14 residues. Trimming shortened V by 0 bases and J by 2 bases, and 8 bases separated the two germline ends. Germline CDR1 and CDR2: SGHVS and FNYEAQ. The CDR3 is CASSLAAETYEQYF. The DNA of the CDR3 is TGTGCCAGCAGCTTAGCGGCAGAAACCTACGAGCAGTACTTC.

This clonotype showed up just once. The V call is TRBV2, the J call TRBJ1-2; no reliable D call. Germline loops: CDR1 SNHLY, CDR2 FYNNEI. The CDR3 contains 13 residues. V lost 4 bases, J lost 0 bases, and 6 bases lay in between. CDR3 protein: CASSAETNYGYTF. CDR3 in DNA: TGTGCCAGCAGTGCAGAGACTAACTATGGCTACACCTTC.

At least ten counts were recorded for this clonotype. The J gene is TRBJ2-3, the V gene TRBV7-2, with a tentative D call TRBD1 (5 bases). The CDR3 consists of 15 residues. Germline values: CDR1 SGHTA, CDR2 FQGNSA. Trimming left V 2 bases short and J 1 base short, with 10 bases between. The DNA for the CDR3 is TGTGCCAGCAGCTTAAAACAGGCTCGCACAGATACGCAGTATTTT. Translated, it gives CASSLKQARTDTQYF.

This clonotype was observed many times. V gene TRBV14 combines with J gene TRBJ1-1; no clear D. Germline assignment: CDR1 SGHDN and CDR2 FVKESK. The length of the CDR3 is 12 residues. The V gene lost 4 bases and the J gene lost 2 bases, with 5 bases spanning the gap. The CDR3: CASSRTNTEAFF. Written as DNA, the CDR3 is TGTGCCAGCAGCCGTACAAACACTGAAGCTTTCTTT.

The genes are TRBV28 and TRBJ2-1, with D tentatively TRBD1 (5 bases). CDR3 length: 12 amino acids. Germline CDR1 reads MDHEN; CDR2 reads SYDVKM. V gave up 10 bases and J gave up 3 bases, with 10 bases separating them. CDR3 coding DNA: TGTGCCACCCACAGGATCTACAATGAGCAGTTCTTC. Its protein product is CATHRIYNEQFF. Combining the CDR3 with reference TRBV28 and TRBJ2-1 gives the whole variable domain DVKVTQSSRYLVKRTGEKVFLECVQDMDHENMFWYRQDPGLGLRLIYFSYDVKMKEKGDIPEGYSVSREKKERFSLILESASTNQTSMYLCATHRIYNEQFFGPGTRLTVL.

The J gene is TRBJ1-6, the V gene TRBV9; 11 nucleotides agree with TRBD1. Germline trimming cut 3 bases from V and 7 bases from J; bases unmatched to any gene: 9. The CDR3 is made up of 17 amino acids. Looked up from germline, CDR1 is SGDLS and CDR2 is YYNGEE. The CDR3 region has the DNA TGTGCCAGCAGCGCCTTCGGACAGGGGGCGCGAAATTCACCCCTCCACTTT. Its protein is CASSAFGQGARNSPLHF.

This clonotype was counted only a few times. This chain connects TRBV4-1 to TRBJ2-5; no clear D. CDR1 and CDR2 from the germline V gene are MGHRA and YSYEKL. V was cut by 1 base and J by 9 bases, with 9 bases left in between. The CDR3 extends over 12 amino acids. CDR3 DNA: TGCGCCAGCAGCCAAGGAGAGGACCCCCAGTACTTC. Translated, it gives CASSQGEDPQYF.

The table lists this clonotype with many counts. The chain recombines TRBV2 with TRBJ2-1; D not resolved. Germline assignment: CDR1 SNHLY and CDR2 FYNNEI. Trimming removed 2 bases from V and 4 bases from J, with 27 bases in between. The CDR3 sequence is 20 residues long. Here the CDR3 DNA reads TGTGCCAGCAGTGAAACGTTCAAGGGCTATCGCACTGGTAGTTACAATGAGCAGTTCTTC. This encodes CASSETFKGYRTGSYNEQFF.

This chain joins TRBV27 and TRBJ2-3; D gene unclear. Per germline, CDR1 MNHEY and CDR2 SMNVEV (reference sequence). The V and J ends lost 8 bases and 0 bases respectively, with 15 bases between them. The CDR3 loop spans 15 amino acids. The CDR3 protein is CASFSPGDSTDTQYF. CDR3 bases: TGTGCCAGCTTTTCTCCGGGTGATAGCACAGATACGCAGTATTTT.

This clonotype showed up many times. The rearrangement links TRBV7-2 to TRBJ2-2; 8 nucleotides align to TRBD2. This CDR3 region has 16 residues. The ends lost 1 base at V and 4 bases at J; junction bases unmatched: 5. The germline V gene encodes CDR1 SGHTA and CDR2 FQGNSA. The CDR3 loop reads CASSLVPSGFTGELFF. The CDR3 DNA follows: TGTGCCAGCAGCTTAGTCCCTAGCGGGTTCACCGGGGAGCTGTTTTTT.

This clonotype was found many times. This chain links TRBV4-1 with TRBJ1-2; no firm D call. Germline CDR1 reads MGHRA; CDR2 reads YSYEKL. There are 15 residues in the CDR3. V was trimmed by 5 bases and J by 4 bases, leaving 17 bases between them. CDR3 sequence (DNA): TGCGCCAGCAGCTCCCATGCAGAGATAATCTATGGCTACACCTTC. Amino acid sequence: CASSSHAEIIYGYTF.

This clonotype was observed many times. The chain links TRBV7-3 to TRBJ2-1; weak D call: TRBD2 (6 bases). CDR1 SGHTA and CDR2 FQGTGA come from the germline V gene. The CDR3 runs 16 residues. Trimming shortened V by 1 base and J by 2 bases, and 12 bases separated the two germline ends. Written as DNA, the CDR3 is TGTGCCAGCAGCTTAAGTCGGGGGTTGCCCTACAATGAGCAGTTCTTC. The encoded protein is CASSLSRGLPYNEQFF.

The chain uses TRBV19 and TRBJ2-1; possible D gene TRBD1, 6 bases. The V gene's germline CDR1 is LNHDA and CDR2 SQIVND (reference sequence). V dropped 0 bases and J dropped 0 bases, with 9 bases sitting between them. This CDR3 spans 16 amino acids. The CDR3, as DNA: TGTGCCAGTAGTATAGACTTGGACAGCTCCTACAATGAGCAGTTCTTC. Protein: CASSIDLDSSYNEQFF.

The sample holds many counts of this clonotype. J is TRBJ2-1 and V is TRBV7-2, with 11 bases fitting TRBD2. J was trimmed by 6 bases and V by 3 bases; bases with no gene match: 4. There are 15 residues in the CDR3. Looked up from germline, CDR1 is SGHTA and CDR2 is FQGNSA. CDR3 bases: TGTGCCAGCAGCTTTAGCGGGGGGGCCCCCAATGAGCAGTTCTTC. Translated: CASSFSGGAPNEQFF.

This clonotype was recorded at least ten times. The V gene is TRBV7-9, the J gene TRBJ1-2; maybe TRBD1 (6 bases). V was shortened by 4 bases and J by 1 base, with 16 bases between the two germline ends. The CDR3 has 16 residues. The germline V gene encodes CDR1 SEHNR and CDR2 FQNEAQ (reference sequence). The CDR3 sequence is CASSSLDRQNNYGYTF. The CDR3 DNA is TGTGCCAGCAGCTCCCTGGACAGACAAAATAACTATGGCTACACCTTC.

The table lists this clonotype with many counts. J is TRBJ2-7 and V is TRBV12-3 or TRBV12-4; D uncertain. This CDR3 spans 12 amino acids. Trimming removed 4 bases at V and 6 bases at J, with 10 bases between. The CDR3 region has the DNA TGTGCCAGCAGTTATATGGGGTCCGAGCAGTACTTC. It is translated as CASSYMGSEQYF.

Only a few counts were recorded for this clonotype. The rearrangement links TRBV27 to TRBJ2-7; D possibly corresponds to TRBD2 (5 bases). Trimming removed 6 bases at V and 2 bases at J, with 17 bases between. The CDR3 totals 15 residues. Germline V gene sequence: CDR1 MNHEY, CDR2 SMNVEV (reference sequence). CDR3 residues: CASRLRVLAPYEQYF. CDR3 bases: TGTGCCAGCAGGCTACGGGTTTTAGCGCCCTACGAGCAGTACTTC.

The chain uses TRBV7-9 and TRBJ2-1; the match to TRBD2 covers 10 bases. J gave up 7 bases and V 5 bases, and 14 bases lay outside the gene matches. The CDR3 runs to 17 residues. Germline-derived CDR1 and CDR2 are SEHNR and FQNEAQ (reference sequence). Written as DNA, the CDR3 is TGTGCCAGCAGCAGCACAAAGCGGGAGGGGAGATGGAATGAGCAGTTCTTC. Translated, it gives CASSSTKREGRWNEQFF.

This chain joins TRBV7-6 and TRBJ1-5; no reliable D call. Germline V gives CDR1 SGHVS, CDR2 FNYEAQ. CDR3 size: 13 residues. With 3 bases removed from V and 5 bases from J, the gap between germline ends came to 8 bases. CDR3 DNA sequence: TGTGCCAGCAGCTTCCGTTTAGATCAGCCCCAGCATTTT. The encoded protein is CASSFRLDQPQHF.

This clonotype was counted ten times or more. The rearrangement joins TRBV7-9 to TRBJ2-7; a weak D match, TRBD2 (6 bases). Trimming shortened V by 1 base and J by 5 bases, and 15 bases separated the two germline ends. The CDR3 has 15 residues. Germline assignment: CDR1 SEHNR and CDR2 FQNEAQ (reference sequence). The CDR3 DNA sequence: TGTGCCAGCAGCTTAGGCGGAGGGAGCGGAGACGAGCAGTACTTC. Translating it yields CASSLGGGSGDEQYF.

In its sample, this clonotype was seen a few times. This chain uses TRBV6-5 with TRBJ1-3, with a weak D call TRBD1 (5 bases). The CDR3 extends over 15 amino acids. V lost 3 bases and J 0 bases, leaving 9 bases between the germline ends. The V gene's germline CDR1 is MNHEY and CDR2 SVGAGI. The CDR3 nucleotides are TGTGCCAGCAGTTATGACAGCTCCTCTGGAAACACCATATATTTT. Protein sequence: CASSYDSSSGNTIYF.

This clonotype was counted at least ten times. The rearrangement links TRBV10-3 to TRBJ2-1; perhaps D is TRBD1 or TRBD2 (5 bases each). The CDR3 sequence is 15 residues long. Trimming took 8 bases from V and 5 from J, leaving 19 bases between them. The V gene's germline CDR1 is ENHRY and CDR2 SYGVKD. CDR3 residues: CAIGTSLGPHNEQFF. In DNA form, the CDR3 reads TGTGCCATCGGGACCTCCCTAGGCCCCCACAATGAGCAGTTCTTC.

CDR3 sequence: CASSVGSSADTQYF. The CDR3 nucleotides are TGTGCCAGCAGCGTAGGTTCTAGCGCAGATACGCAGTATTTT. This chain joins TRBV5-4 and TRBJ2-3, with TRBD2 as a possible D gene (6 bases). In germline, CDR1 is SGHNT, CDR2 YYREEE (reference sequence). The V end was cut by 4 bases, the J end by 4 bases, with 13 bases between. This CDR3 spans 14 amino acids.

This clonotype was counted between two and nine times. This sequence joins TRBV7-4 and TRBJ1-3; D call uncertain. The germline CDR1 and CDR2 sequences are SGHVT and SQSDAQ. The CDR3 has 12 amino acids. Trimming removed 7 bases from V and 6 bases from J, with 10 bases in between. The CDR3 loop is CASIGQANTIYF. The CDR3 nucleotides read TGTGCCAGCATAGGGCAGGCAAACACCATATATTTT.

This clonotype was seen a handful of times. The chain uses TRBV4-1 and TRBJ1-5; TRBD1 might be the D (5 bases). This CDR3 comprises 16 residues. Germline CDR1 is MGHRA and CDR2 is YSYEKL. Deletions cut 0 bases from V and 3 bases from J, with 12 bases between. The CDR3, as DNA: TGCGCCAGCAGCCAAGACCCGGGACTCCTCAATCAGCCCCAGCATTTT. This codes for CASSQDPGLLNQPQHF.

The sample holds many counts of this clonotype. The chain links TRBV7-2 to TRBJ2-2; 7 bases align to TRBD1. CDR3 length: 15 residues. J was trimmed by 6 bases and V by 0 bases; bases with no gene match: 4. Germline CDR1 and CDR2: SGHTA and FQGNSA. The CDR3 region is CASSLADRVAGELFF. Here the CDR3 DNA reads TGTGCCAGCAGCTTAGCCGACAGGGTTGCCGGGGAGCTGTTTTTT.